The 20 T cell receptor beta chains presented below share a single source sample, sequenced in a study of blood T cell repertoires in COVID-19 (dated by TCRdb to 2018 to 2021). The library was obtained by the immunoSEQ multiplex PCR assay. In TCRdb, the immuneACCESS table is reduced to in-frame sequences with V and J assigned. These tables do not hold every clone; where another copy was compared, an unresolved V gene accounts for under half, and the others remain unexplained. The sample table shows about 240,000 clones, and 75% to 90% are seen once. The ten largest make up around 6.9% of the sample. Input material: peripheral blood. The receptors stem from a man in his 60s who had recovered from COVID-19.

The V gene is TRBV7-6, the J gene TRBJ1-1; 7 bases align to TRBD1. The germline V gene has CDR1 SGHVS and CDR2 FNYEAQ. The CDR3 is 15 residues long. Germline trimming cut 5 bases from V and 1 base from J; bases unmatched to any gene: 7. DNA for the CDR3: TGTGCCAGCAGCCTAATGACAGGGCCGAACACTGAAGCTTTCTTT. Residues: CASSLMTGPNTEAFF. The entire variable domain, with the rest obtained from reference TRBV7-6 and TRBJ1-1, is as follows: GAGVSQSPRYKVTKRGQDVALRCDPISGHVSLYWYRQALGQGPEFLTYFNYEAQQDKSGLPNDRFSAERPEGSISTLTIQRTEQRDSAMYRCASSLMTGPNTEAFFGQGTRLTVV.

This clone was observed a single time. V usage is TRBV2 and J usage is TRBJ1-1, with a tentative D call TRBD1 (5 bases). Germline lookup yields CDR1 SNHLY and CDR2 FYNNEI. This CDR3 spans 14 amino acids. Trimming shortened V by 1 base and J by 9 bases, and 15 bases separated the two germline ends. The CDR3 sequence: CASSEDRRVDKAFF. The CDR3 DNA is TGTGCCAGCAGTGAAGATCGCAGGGTCGATAAAGCTTTCTTT.

The chain links TRBV12-3 or TRBV12-4 to TRBJ1-1; D gene ambiguous. This CDR3 is 13 amino acids long. Trimming pared 5 bases from V and 7 bases from J, leaving 14 bases between. This CDR3 reads CASSPRSAGEAFF. The CDR3 nucleotides read TGTGCCAGCAGTCCTCGTTCGGCAGGTGAAGCTTTCTTT.

The J gene is TRBJ2-1, the V gene TRBV3-1 (or the pseudogene TRBV3-2); 14 bases map to TRBD2. CDR1 LGHDT and CDR2 YNNKEL come from the germline V gene (reference sequence). The V segment lost 4 bases and the J segment 9 bases; nucleotides outside the gene matches: 5. The length of the CDR3 is 15 residues. CDR3: CASSLGLAGGFEQFF. In DNA form, the CDR3 reads TGTGCCAGCAGCCTAGGACTAGCGGGGGGTTTTGAGCAGTTCTTC.

DNA for the CDR3: TGTGCCAGCAGCCCGAAAGGCAGGGGTTCCTTTTACAATGAGCAGTTCTTC. Its translation is CASSPKGRGSFYNEQFF. The V and J genes are TRBV13 and TRBJ2-1, with a weak D call TRBD1 (6 bases). The V end was cut by 5 bases, the J end by 4 bases, with 21 bases between. The CDR3 spans 17 residues. Germline loops: CDR1 PRHDT, CDR2 FYEKMQ (reference sequence).

V and J are TRBV19 and TRBJ2-5, with 12 bases fitting TRBD2. With 6 bases clipped from V and 7 bases from J, the junction kept 9 bases outside the gene matches. This CDR3 is built from 15 residues. Germline V gives CDR1 LNHDA, CDR2 SQIVND (reference sequence). The chain's CDR3 is CASRMGTSGPTTQYF. The DNA of the CDR3 is TGTGCCAGTAGAATGGGGACTAGCGGGCCGACGACCCAGTACTTC. Complete variable domain (other parts from reference TRBV19 and TRBJ2-5): DGGITQSPKYLFRKEGQNVTLSCEQNLNHDAMYWYRQDPGQGLRLIYYSQIVNDFQKGDIAEGYSVSREKKESFPLTVTSAQKNPTAFYLCASRMGTSGPTTQYFGPGTRLLVL.

The chain joins TRBV25-1 to TRBJ2-7, with D perhaps matching TRBD1 (6 bases). The CDR3 extends over 16 amino acids. Germline V lookup: CDR1 MGHDK, CDR2 SYGVNS. Trimming took 7 bases from V and 4 from J, leaving 23 bases between them. The CDR3 coding sequence is TGTGCCAGCACCCCCGGTTCCGAGACAGGACGTTACGAGCAGTACTTC. Protein sequence: CASTPGSETGRYEQYF.

The CDR3 DNA is TGTGCCAGCAGCGCGACAGGGGACCCGTCCTACGAGCAGTACTTC. This sequence encodes CASSATGDPSYEQYF. V gene TRBV9 combines with J gene TRBJ2-7; 8 nucleotides agree with TRBD1. V trimming: 3 bases; J trimming: 1 base; junction bases outside the gene matches: 6. This CDR3 comprises 15 residues. From germline, CDR1 is SGDLS and CDR2 YYNGEE.

This clone was observed a single time. The chain employs TRBV3-1 (or the pseudogene TRBV3-2) and TRBJ2-2; 8 nucleotides align to TRBD2. Germline CDR1 LGHDT, CDR2 YNNKEL (reference sequence). V dropped 1 base and J dropped 1; count of bases not matched to a gene: 2. The CDR3 is 16 residues long. As DNA, the CDR3 is TGTGCCAGCAGCCAAGCGGGGGGGAAGAACACCGGGGAGCTGTTTTTT. This gives the protein CASSQAGGKNTGELFF.

CDR3 nucleotide sequence: TGTGCCAGCAGCTTATGGACAGCGCCCCAAGAGACCCAGTACTTC. Its translation: CASSLWTAPQETQYF. This sequence joins TRBV7-2 and TRBJ2-5; D is possibly TRBD1 (6 bases). Germline V CDR1 and CDR2: SGHTA, FQGNSA. Trimming removed 2 bases at V and 1 base at J, with 11 bases between. The CDR3 consists of 15 residues.

The chain joins TRBV4-1 to TRBJ1-5, with 8 bases matching TRBD1. The CDR3 loop spans 16 amino acids. Losses at the gene ends were 6 bases for V and 3 bases for J; bases not matched to a gene: 10. CDR1 is MGHRA and CDR2 is YSYEKL in the germline V gene. CDR3 protein: CASRASDRGDNQPQHF. The CDR3 coding sequence is TGCGCCAGCAGAGCGAGTGACAGGGGTGACAATCAGCCCCAGCATTTT.

The J gene is TRBJ1-4, the V gene TRBV2; D might be TRBD1 (6 bases). Trimming left V 2 bases short and J 7 bases short, with 14 bases between. The CDR3 runs 15 residues. The germline CDR1 and CDR2 sequences are SNHLY and FYNNEI. The CDR3 loop reads CASSEQWGHFEKLFF. CDR3 sequence (DNA): TGTGCCAGCAGTGAACAGTGGGGACACTTTGAAAAACTGTTTTTT.

This clone is a singleton in its sample. The chain carries TRBV14 and TRBJ1-1, with 7 bases aligning to TRBD1. The V gene end was trimmed by 5 bases and the J gene end by 1 base; junction bases not matched to a gene: 10. The CDR3 has 16 residues. Looked up from germline, CDR1 is SGHDN and CDR2 is FVKESK. CDR3 DNA sequence: TGTGCCAGCAGCTACCTAGACAGGGCCCCGAACACTGAAGCTTTCTTT. Its translation: CASSYLDRAPNTEAFF. Combining the CDR3 with reference TRBV14 and TRBJ1-1 gives the whole variable domain EAGVTQFPSHSVIEKGQTVTLRCDPISGHDNLYWYRRVMGKEIKFLLHFVKESKQDESGMPNNRFLAERTGGTYSTLKVQPAELEDSGVYFCASSYLDRAPNTEAFFGQGTRLTVV.

The chain carries TRBV3-1 (or the pseudogene TRBV3-2) and TRBJ1-1, with TRBD1 identical over 7 bases. The J segment lost 4 bases and the V segment lost 5 bases, leaving 10 bases of the junction unmatched. Germline-derived CDR1 and CDR2 are LGHDT and YNNKEL (reference sequence). The CDR3 covers 15 residues. The CDR3 region has the DNA TGTGCCAGCAGCGTCCGACAGGGCGACAGCACTGAAGCTTTCTTT. Translating it yields CASSVRQGDSTEAFF.

This chain uses TRBV27 with TRBJ1-2, with TRBD1 identical over 8 bases. Germline trimming cut 5 bases from V and 2 bases from J; bases unmatched to any gene: 7. The germline V gene encodes CDR1 MNHEY and CDR2 SMNVEV (reference sequence). This CDR3 has 15 residues. The CDR3 bases are TGTGCCAGCAGTCCAACCAGGGGGCCCAACTATGGCTACACCTTC. Residues: CASSPTRGPNYGYTF.

This chain connects TRBV5-1 to TRBJ2-7, with D unresolved. Germline V lookup: CDR1 SGHRS, CDR2 YFSETQ. Trimming took off 0 bases at V and 0 bases at J, with 4 bases between the two ends. This CDR3 contains 13 residues. The CDR3 spells CASSLGSSYEQYV. CDR3 nucleotides: TGCGCCAGCAGCTTGGGCAGCTCCTACGAGCAGTACGTC.

This chain uses TRBV11-2 with TRBJ2-7; no clear D gene. CDR1 SGHAT and CDR2 FQNNGV come from the germline V gene. Trimming took 5 bases from V and 5 from J, leaving 16 bases between them. The CDR3 runs 14 residues. CDR3 in DNA: TGTGCCAGCAGCCATCGGGTCACCCATCACGAGCAGTACTTC. The encoded protein is CASSHRVTHHEQYF.

The CDR3 reads CASRLGGNTGELFF. The CDR3 DNA follows: TGTGCCAGCAGACTGGGGGGGAACACCGGGGAGCTGTTTTTT. The chain couples TRBV11-1 to TRBJ2-2; weak D call: TRBD2 (6 bases). The CDR3 length is 14 residues. Trimming stripped 6 bases from V and 1 base from J, with 9 bases between. Germline V gene data show CDR1 as SGHAT and CDR2 as FQDESV (reference sequence).

The V call is TRBV11-3, the J call TRBJ2-3; 7 bases match TRBD1. Trimming at V came to 8 bases and at J to 6 bases, leaving 14 bases not matched to a gene. Germline V gene sequence: CDR1 SGHNT, CDR2 YENEEA. The CDR3 loop spans 15 amino acids. In nucleotides, the CDR3 is TGTGCCAGCGCCCGACAGGGTGATGATTCCGATACGCAGTATTTT. As protein: CASARQGDDSDTQYF.

The chain uses TRBV11-2 and TRBJ1-5; TRBD1 aligns across 9 bases. Germline CDR1 reads SGHAT; CDR2 reads FQNNGV. The CDR3 has 13 amino acids. V shed 5 bases, J shed 10 bases, and the junction held 6 bases outside the gene matches. CDR3 protein: CASSPNRGPPQHF. CDR3 nucleotide sequence: TGTGCCAGCAGCCCAAACAGGGGGCCACCCCAGCATTTT.